The T cell receptor beta chain under discussion was sequenced for a study of immune evolution from preneoplasia to lung adenocarcinoma (dated by TCRdb to about 2021). General notes on the study: HLA loss of heterozygosity was found in 7% of AIS, roughly 15% of MIA and less than 35% of ADC lesions, and in no AAH lesions. Resected precursor lesions (AAH, AIS, MIA) and invasive adenocarcinomas were each compared against paired morphologically normal lung tissue. The study profiled immune contexture across lung adenocarcinoma precursors and invasive adenocarcinoma using immune gene expression, TCR sequencing and multiplex immunofluorescence. POLYSOLVER was used to infer class I HLA alleles from exome data, and LOHHLA was used to detect allele-specific HLA loss. TCR sequencing data came from about 52 patients. Whole exome sequencing and methylation data from the same cohort of nodules were integrated with the immune data. The sample size depended on which specimens were available, not on a prior power calculation. It was reported in the study that about 100 samples were used for TCR sequencing. A total of around 58 patients with pulmonary nodules who underwent surgical resection were included in the overall cohort.

Using the immunoSEQ hsTCRbeta Kit, TCR beta CDR3 regions were sequenced from DNA. The study's own analysis went as follows. TCR sequencing data were analysed with the ImmunoSEQ Analyzer. T cell clonality was defined as 1 minus Pielou's evenness computed on productive rearrangements. The inverse Simpson index, applied to productive templates, was used to measure T cell diversity. T cell density was defined as TCR beta template counts normalized to usable DNA, with usable DNA estimated by amplification and sequencing of housekeeping genes. Two-sided Kruskal-Wallis tests were used to compare TCR metrics across histologic stages. As stored in TCRdb, this immuneACCESS dataset retains in-frame rearrangements with V and J assigned. A fraction of the clones does not appear; measured against another copy, unresolved V genes explain less than half of the discrepancy, and the remainder lacks a known reason. V and J calls and clone size are as listed in that table; D and trimming were resolved from the DNA. Counted in this sample were more than 2,000 clones; under 90% of them appeared once. In total, the top ten clones hold approximately 5% of the sample.

Broader findings and caveats from the paper: Normal lung had the highest top T cell clone frequencies, and these frequencies appeared to fall progressively from AAH through AIS, MIA and invasive adenocarcinoma. Clonality was highest in normal lung, while later-stage lesions appeared to show lower clonality but higher T cell density and diversity. Findings were based on association rather than direct causation; larger cohorts with long-term follow-up and longitudinal biopsies were deemed needed. Because every patient came from Japan and China, how well the results apply to Western populations was uncertain. The highest T cell clonality was observed in KRAS-mutant nodules compared with EGFR-mutant or double wild-type lesions.

Patients underwent resection in Japan or China between about 2014 and 2017. The histologic diagnosis of each case was independently confirmed on H&E slides by two lung cancer pathologists. To enrich premalignant or tumor cells for nucleic acid extraction, macro-dissection was performed after pathologic assessment. DNA was isolated from FFPE tissue using the AllPrep DNA/RNA FFPE Kit. Germline trimming amounts to 4 bases on V and 4 bases on J, with 3 as the count of junction bases outside the gene matches. Taken from the germline V gene, the CDR1 and CDR2 loops are LGHNA and YNFKEQ. The CDR3 sequence holds 16 residues, the cysteine and phenylalanine included. Just CDR3 DNA is preserved here, 48 bases in frame from base 1. Comment on this clone: Its antigen is currently not known. The record has no base qualities; no much larger clone is one base away.

The TCR was taken from an older person with invasive lung adenocarcinoma. The sequenced material came from FFPE invasive lung adenocarcinoma tissue. In light of the paper, this sample's cell subset or site label describes: frankly invasive lung adenocarcinoma (ADC). The chain links TRBV4-2 with TRBJ2-2; 13 central nucleotides agree with TRBD2. The DNA sequence follows: TGTGCCAGCAGCCCAGGACTAGCGGGAGTCACCGGGGAGCTGTTTTTT. The resulting protein is CASSPGLAGVTGELFF.